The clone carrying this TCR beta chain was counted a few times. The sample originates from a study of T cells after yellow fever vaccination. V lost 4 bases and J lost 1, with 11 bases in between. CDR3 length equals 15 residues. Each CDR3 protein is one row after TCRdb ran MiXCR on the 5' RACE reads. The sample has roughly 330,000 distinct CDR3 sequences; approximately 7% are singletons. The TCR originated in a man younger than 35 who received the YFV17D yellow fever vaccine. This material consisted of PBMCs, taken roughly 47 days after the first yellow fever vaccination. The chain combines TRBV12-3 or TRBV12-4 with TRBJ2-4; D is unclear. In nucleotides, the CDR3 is TGTGCCAGCAGTTCTGGCCCTATTGCCAAAAACATTCAGTACTTC. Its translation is CASSSGPIAKNIQYF.